Listed below are T cell receptor beta chains from one sample, sequenced in a study of blood T cells in healthy people across ages. Via MiXCR, TCRdb re-called the 5' RACE reads, giving one row per CDR3 protein. The data hold fewer than 650,000 distinct CDR3 sequences, with roughly a quarter observed a single time. These data were also reused for a study on T cells of mothers and their children.

The sequenced material came from blood. Receptors originate from a boy aged 2 to 10 in good health. CDR3s include the opening cysteine and the closing phenylalanine or tryptophan. A D gene is named only where the DNA matches it firmly. Rows may omit the clone size; those that give it use once, few, many or a size class.

v_call	j_call	clone_size	d_call	cdr3_nt	cdr3_aa
TRBV7-3	TRBJ2-5	NA	NA	TGTGCCAGCAGCTCTGGGGACGGGGAGACCCAGTACTTC	CASSSGDGETQYF
TRBV30	TRBJ1-2	once	TRBD1	TGTGCCTGGAGTCGGGACAGCCGGTGGAGCTATGGCTACACCTTC	CAWSRDSRWSYGYTF
TRBV18	TRBJ2-2	NA	NA	TGTGCCAGCTCACCACGAATAATCATGCCCAGGGGCTATTACGGGGAGCTGTTTTTT	CASSPRIIMPRGYYGELFF
TRBV7-8	TRBJ2-3	few	TRBD2	TGTGCCAGCAGCTTAGTAGGGGGGGGACTAGCGGGAGTGGATACGCAGTATTTT	CASSLVGGGLAGVDTQYF
TRBV7-2	TRBJ2-1	NA	TRBD2	TGTGCCAGCAGCTTAGGGCTAGCGGGAGGCACCAATGAGCAGTTCTTC	CASSLGLAGGTNEQFF
TRBV14	TRBJ2-4	NA	NA	TGTGCCAGCAGGAGTACAGGGTATGAAAACATTCAGTACTTC	CASRSTGYENIQYF
TRBV10-3	TRBJ2-2	NA	NA	TGTGCCATCAAAGGGTTCCGTGGCGCGAACACCAGGGAGCTGTTTTTT	CAIKGFRGANTRELFF
TRBV6-5	TRBJ2-1	few	TRBD2	TGTGCCAGCAGTGCGTTAGCGGGGGGGAACTACAATGAGCAGTTCTTC	CASSALAGGNYNEQFF
TRBV12-3/TRBV12-4	TRBJ2-2	few	NA	TGTGCCAGCAGTTTGATTAGGGCCGGGGAGCTGTTTTTT	CASSLIRAGELFF
TRBV20-1	TRBJ2-7	NA	NA	TGCAGTGCTAGTCTTCAGGACGAGCAGTACTTC	CSASLQDEQYF
TRBV7-9	TRBJ2-1	many	NA	TGTGCCAGCAGTTACCCGGGTGAGCAGTTCTTC	CASSYPGEQFF
TRBV7-9	TRBJ2-1	NA	NA	TGTGCCAGCAGCTTAGCCCGGGACATGGGGGCTGGCTCCTACAATGAGCAGTTCTTC	CASSLARDMGAGSYNEQFF
TRBV5-5	TRBJ2-5	few	TRBD1	TGTGCCAGCAGCTTGGCAAGGACAGGGCCCCAAGAGACCCAGTACTTC	CASSLARTGPQETQYF
TRBV4-3	TRBJ1-1	NA	NA	TGCGCCAGCAGCCGCTCCAACGGCATGAACACTGAAGCTTTCTTT	CASSRSNGMNTEAFF
TRBV27	TRBJ2-1	few	TRBD2	TGTGCCAGCAGTTGGGCGGGAGGGGAGCAGTTCTTC	CASSWAGGEQFF
TRBV4-2	TRBJ1-4	NA	NA	TGTGCCAGCAGCCAATCGAATCGTCTGTTTTTT	CASSQSNRLFF
TRBV7-9	TRBJ2-5	few	TRBD1	TGTGCCAGCAGCTTGGCGGGACAGGGGCTTGGGACCCAGTACTTC	CASSLAGQGLGTQYF
TRBV6-4	TRBJ2-6	NA	NA	TGTGCCAGCAGTCCATCCCCGTGGGGTTTTTCCTCTGGGGCCAACGTCCTGACTTTC	CASSPSPWGFSSGANVLTF
TRBV5-1	TRBJ1-1	NA	TRBD1	TGCGCCAGCAGCGCCACCGGGACAGGGGTTACTGAAGCTTTCTTT	CASSATGTGVTEAFF
TRBV4-2	TRBJ1-1	NA	NA	TGTGCCAGCAGCCAAGAGGAGGGGGGCACTGAAGCTTTCTTT	CASSQEEGGTEAFF
TRBV28	TRBJ2-7	NA	TRBD2	TGTGCCAGCAGTTTCGGGCGGGAGCCCCACGAGCAGTACTTC	CASSFGREPHEQYF
TRBV29-1	TRBJ2-3	few	NA	TGCAGCGTTGAGGGGCGCATCTCCTCTACAAGAATTACAGATACGCAGTATTTT	CSVEGRISSTRITDTQYF
TRBV30	TRBJ2-1	few	NA	TGTGCCTGGGCTCCAGGGGGGTTCAATGAGCAGTTCTTC	CAWAPGGFNEQFF
TRBV10-3	TRBJ2-3	NA	TRBD2	TGTGCCACTATGATAGCGGGAAGCACAGATACGCAGTATTTT	CATMIAGSTDTQYF
TRBV18	TRBJ2-1	few	TRBD2	TGTGCCAGCTCACCGAGTACTAGCGGTTACAATGAGCAGTTCTTC	CASSPSTSGYNEQFF
TRBV10-1	TRBJ2-5	NA	NA	TGCGCCAGCTCATCTCTGGGTTTGGAGGGAAAGGAGACCCAGTACTTC	CASSSLGLEGKETQYF
TRBV4-1	TRBJ2-5	NA	NA	TGCGCCAGCAGCCCTCGTCCGAGGGTGCGAGAGACCCAGTACTTC	CASSPRPRVRETQYF
TRBV4-2	TRBJ2-7	once	TRBD1	TGTGCCAGCAGCCAGGCAGGGGGCGAAGAGCAGTACTTC	CASSQAGGEEQYF
TRBV3-1	TRBJ2-1	NA	TRBD2	TGTGCCAGCAGCCCACGGCGGGGGGGCGTCAATGAGCAGTTCTTC	CASSPRRGGVNEQFF
TRBV27	TRBJ2-1	NA	TRBD1	TGTGCCAGCAGTACCCGACAGGGGTCCTCCTACAATGAGCAGTTCTTC	CASSTRQGSSYNEQFF
TRBV28	TRBJ1-4	NA	NA	TGTGCCAGCAGTTCACCGGGACGGGAGAGGGAAAAACTGTTTTTT	CASSSPGREREKLFF
TRBV6-5	TRBJ1-6	few	TRBD1	TGTGCCAGCAGACGACCGGGACAGGGAGGTTCACCCCTCCACTTT	CASRRPGQGGSPLHF
TRBV7-2	TRBJ2-5	NA	NA	TGTGCCAGCAGCTTGGGACCTCCGGGGGAGCAGTACTTC	CASSLGPPGEQYF
TRBV27	TRBJ2-7	NA	NA	TGTGCCAGCAGTTTTTCTCTCGGGTGGATCTACGAGCAGTACTTC	CASSFSLGWIYEQYF
TRBV4-1	TRBJ2-5	few	NA	TGCGCCAGCAGCCACCCGGGACTCGGTCAAGAGACCCAGTACTTC	CASSHPGLGQETQYF
TRBV28	TRBJ1-2	NA	TRBD1	TGTGCCAGCAGCCCGACAGGGGGCGATGGCTACACCTTC	CASSPTGGDGYTF
TRBV11-2	TRBJ1-1	NA	NA	TGTGCCAGCAGCCCACCGGGGACGGTGGAAGCTTTCTTT	CASSPPGTVEAFF
TRBV27	TRBJ1-3	NA	NA	TGTGCCAGCAGTTTGTTCTCGGGACCTGGAAACACCATATATTTT	CASSLFSGPGNTIYF
TRBV29-1	TRBJ2-5	NA	NA	TGCAGCAACTCGGGGGGCGGGGAGACCCAGTACTTC	CSNSGGGETQYF
TRBV5-1	TRBJ1-1	NA	NA	TGCGCCAGCAGCCCCTCTTATGAGGGGAACACTGAAGCTTTCTTT	CASSPSYEGNTEAFF
TRBV30	TRBJ2-3	NA	TRBD2	TGTGCCTGGGCCTCTAGCGGGGGGACAGATACGCAGTATTTT	CAWASSGGTDTQYF
TRBV5-1	TRBJ1-3	NA	TRBD1	TGCGCCAGCAGCTTGACAGGGGTTGGAAACACCATATATTTT	CASSLTGVGNTIYF
TRBV12-3/TRBV12-4	TRBJ2-5	NA	NA	TGTGCCAGCAGTTCCCTAGCGACACGGCGGGTGGCCCAGTACTTC	CASSSLATRRVAQYF
TRBV7-8	TRBJ2-7	few	TRBD1	TGTGCCAGCAGCTCAAGGACAGGTCCCTTCTACGAGCAGTACTTC	CASSSRTGPFYEQYF
TRBV5-1	TRBJ2-5	NA	TRBD2	TGCGCCAGCAGCTCGACTAGCGTGGGATGGGGGGAGACCCAGTACTTC	CASSSTSVGWGETQYF
TRBV14	TRBJ2-5	few	NA	TGTGCCAGCAGCCAAGATGTCGAGACCCAGTACTTC	CASSQDVETQYF